The sequence of this T cell receptor (beta chain) was determined in a study of T cells expressing NK-cell markers. Study-wide background: Cells sorted as CD3+CD56+NKG2C+, CD3+CD56+NKG2C- and CD3+CD56-NKG2C+ T cells supplied the TCR beta repertoires. General study findings and limits: In a handful of donors, dominant clonotypes made up roughly 28.3-65% of CD3+CD56-NKG2C+ cells.

Remarks on this clonotype: Its antigen is as yet unknown.

Generation of TCR beta cDNA was performed by 5'RACE template switching incorporating UMIs. TCRdb reprocessed the 5' RACE reads and keeps a single row for each CDR3 protein, giving no DNA. The table gives tens of thousands of distinct CDR3 sequences; the top ten clones make up about 60% of it. The CDR3 is 17 amino acids. CDR1 and CDR2 from the germline V gene are MNHEY and SVGAGI. This TCR came from a woman aged 18 to 75 in good health. The sample consisted of blood T cells: a sorted CD56 or NKG2C T cell subset, CD4+ or CD8+ T cells, or bulk PBMC T cells (not recorded which). The V call is TRBV6-5, the J call TRBJ2-7; TCRdb calls TRBD1, which cannot be checked without DNA. CDR3: CASSYSAGEEVPYEQYF.